These 17 T cell receptor beta chains originate from one sample sequenced in a study of blood T cell repertoires in COVID-19. TCRdb keeps only in-frame clones here, not all; method: immunoSEQ multiplex PCR. Counted here are roughly 400,000 clones, around 87% occurring once; the ten biggest clones make up about 9.4%. The sample consisted of PBMCs or T cells enriched from blood (not recorded which). The receptors derive from a woman in her 50s who had recovered from COVID-19.

This clone was observed a few times. CDR3 loop: CASSGPGTSVNEQFF. In DNA form, the CDR3 reads TGTGCCAGTAGTGGGCCCGGGACTAGCGTAAATGAGCAGTTCTTC. J is TRBJ2-1 and V is TRBV19; TRBD2 aligns across 10 bases. This CDR3 spans 15 amino acids. V dropped 5 bases and J dropped 7; count of bases not matched to a gene: 8. Germline CDR1 is LNHDA and CDR2 is SQIVND (reference sequence).

This chain joins TRBV7-8 and TRBJ2-5, with unresolved D. The CDR3 is 14 residues long. From germline, CDR1 is SGHVS and CDR2 FQNEAQ. V was cut by 1 base and J by 6 bases, with 12 bases left in between. Here the CDR3 DNA reads TGTGCCAGCAGCTTAGGGGTAGAGGTGAAGACCCAGTACTTC. As protein: CASSLGVEVKTQYF.

The J gene is TRBJ2-2, the V gene TRBV9; the match to TRBD2 covers 14 bases. With 4 bases clipped from V and 6 bases from J, the junction kept 11 bases outside the gene matches. Germline assignment: CDR1 SGDLS and CDR2 YYNGEE. The CDR3 totals 18 residues. The CDR3 DNA is TGTGCCAGCAGCAGAGGACTAGCGGGGGGTAGTTCCCCCGGGGAGCTGTTTTTT. Protein product: CASSRGLAGGSSPGELFF.

This chain connects TRBV28 to TRBJ1-4; a possible D gene is TRBD1 (6 bases). Trimming removed 2 bases from V and 8 bases from J, with 18 bases in between. The length of the CDR3 is 16 residues. Germline lookup yields CDR1 MDHEN and CDR2 SYDVKM. CDR3: CASSLPQQGLGEKLFF. CDR3 coding DNA: TGTGCCAGCAGTTTACCCCAACAGGGTCTTGGGGAAAAACTGTTTTTT. Variable domain in full (rest from reference TRBV28 and TRBJ1-4): DVKVTQSSRYLVKRTGEKVFLECVQDMDHENMFWYRQDPGLGLRLIYFSYDVKMKEKGDIPEGYSVSREKKERFSLILESASTNQTSMYLCASSLPQQGLGEKLFFGSGTQLSVL.

This rearrangement joins TRBV27 to TRBJ2-7, with no clear D. Looked up from germline, CDR1 is MNHEY and CDR2 is SMNVEV (reference sequence). The length of the CDR3 is 15 residues. V shed 0 bases and J shed 6 bases, with 15 bases lying between them. The CDR3 sequence: CASSLSILTVSEQYF. CDR3 in DNA: TGTGCCAGCAGTTTATCTATACTTACCGTGTCCGAGCAGTACTTC.

The chain recombines TRBV7-9 with TRBJ1-2, with D perhaps TRBD1 (6 bases). V shed 1 base and J shed 9 bases, with 15 bases lying between them. The CDR3 is 14 amino acids. CDR1 is SEHNR, CDR2 FQNEAQ, per germline (reference sequence). CDR3 DNA sequence: TGTGCCAGCAGCTTAGAGGGCGGGGGCGCGAGCTACACCTTC. This gives the protein CASSLEGGGASYTF.

The chain has TRBV3-1 (or the pseudogene TRBV3-2) and TRBJ2-3; the D gene is possibly TRBD1 (7 bases). Germline values: CDR1 LGHDT, CDR2 YNNKEL (reference sequence). This CDR3 spans 16 amino acids. Trimming left V 1 base short and J 0 bases short, with 11 bases between. CDR3 bases: TGTGCCAGCAGCCAAGGGCAGGGGGGTAGCACAGATACGCAGTATTTT. This codes for CASSQGQGGSTDTQYF.

CDR3 residues: CSVSGRNYNEQFF. In nucleotides, the CDR3 is TGCAGCGTTAGCGGGAGAAACTACAATGAGCAGTTCTTC. The chain carries TRBV29-1 and TRBJ2-1; 8 bases match TRBD2. The CDR3 is made up of 13 amino acids. Germline V gives CDR1 SQVTM, CDR2 ANQGSEA. V shed 5 bases and J 3 bases; nucleotides not matched to a gene: 3.

This sequence joins TRBV4-1 and TRBJ2-7; 8 bases fit TRBD2. The CDR3 length is 15 residues. Germline V gene lookup returns CDR1 MGHRA and CDR2 YSYEKL. V was clipped by 2 bases and J by 3 bases; unmatched bases: 6. The CDR3 here is CASSQPTSGHYEQYF. The DNA for the CDR3 is TGCGCCAGCAGCCAACCCACTAGCGGACACTACGAGCAGTACTTC.

The chain couples TRBV6-2 or TRBV6-3 to TRBJ1-5, with TRBD1 identical over 8 bases. Germline V lookup: CDR1 MNHEY, CDR2 SVGEGT. Trimming at V came to 3 bases and at J to 5 bases, leaving 12 bases not matched to a gene. CDR3 length: 17 residues. The DNA for the CDR3 is TGTGCCAGCAGTTATCACGGACAGGGTAATTTTCATCAGCCCCAGCATTTT. This encodes CASSYHGQGNFHQPQHF.

In the case of this clone: The same CDR3 arises from other DNA sequences in this sample as well. The CDR3 here is CASSLTSGSYEQYF. The DNA for the CDR3 is TGTGCCAGCAGCTTAACTAGCGGCTCCTACGAGCAGTACTTC. This chain joins TRBV9 and TRBJ2-7; TRBD2 aligns across 8 bases. Per the germline V gene, CDR1 is SGDLS and CDR2 is YYNGEE. CDR3 length equals 14 residues. The trim removed 4 bases at V and 0 bases at J, leaving 3 bases unmatched.

J is TRBJ1-6 and V is TRBV6-5; 7 bases match TRBD1. The CDR3 sequence is 14 residues long. J lost 6 bases, V lost 6 bases, and 5 bases had no gene match. The germline gives CDR1 MNHEY, CDR2 SVGAGI. The CDR3 coding sequence is TGTGCCAGCAGGGGGACAGACCCTAATTCACCCCTCCACTTT. It encodes CASRGTDPNSPLHF.

The J gene is TRBJ1-1, the V gene TRBV5-1, with 12 bases lining up with TRBD1. The CDR3 contains 17 residues. Losses at the gene ends were 6 bases for V and 10 bases for J; bases not matched to a gene: 19. Germline CDR1 is SGHRS and CDR2 is YFSETQ. The CDR3 here is CASTNHPGQGALNGAFF. Here the CDR3 DNA reads TGCGCCAGCACCAATCATCCGGGACAGGGGGCGTTGAACGGAGCTTTCTTT.

The table lists this clone with a few counts. J is TRBJ1-1 and V is TRBV30; D is undetermined. The CDR3 has 13 amino acids. V lost 3 bases to trimming and J lost 7 bases, with 15 bases between them. Germline CDR1 GTSNPN, CDR2 SVGIG (reference sequence). This CDR3 reads CAWSARGVGEAFF. The CDR3 region has the DNA TGTGCCTGGAGCGCCCGGGGAGTTGGTGAAGCTTTCTTT. Together with reference TRBV30 and TRBJ1-1, the CDR3 gives the full variable domain: SQTIHQWPATLVQPVGSPLSLECTVEGTSNPNLYWYRQAAGRGLQLLFYSVGIGQISSEVPQNLSASRPQDRQFILSSKKLLLSDSGFYLCAWSARGVGEAFFGQGTRLTVV.

This clone was detected once. V is TRBV28 and J is TRBJ2-7; maybe TRBD1 (6 bases). The ends were cut back, 5 bases at V and 3 bases at J, with 14 bases in the middle. The CDR3 totals 14 residues. The germline CDR1 and CDR2 sequences are MDHEN and SYDVKM. The CDR3 region is CASSPRTEVYEQYF. The CDR3 coding sequence is TGTGCCAGCAGTCCTCGGACAGAAGTCTACGAGCAGTACTTC.

The rearrangement joins TRBV6-1 to TRBJ1-6; tentative D call: TRBD1 (5 bases). Trimming cost V 4 bases and J 0 bases, with 13 bases left between them. CDR1 MNHNS and CDR2 SASEGT come from the germline V gene. This CDR3 is 17 amino acids long. The CDR3 loop reads CASSGPDTFSYNSPLHF. In DNA, the CDR3 is TGTGCCAGCAGTGGACCGGACACCTTCTCCTATAATTCACCCCTCCACTTT.

The V gene is TRBV16, the J gene TRBJ2-7; tentatively, D is TRBD2 (7 bases). Trimming stripped 4 bases from V and 4 bases from J, with 23 bases between. CDR3 length: 17 amino acids. Per the germline V gene, CDR1 is KGHSY and CDR2 is FQNENV. The CDR3 region has the DNA TGTGCCAGCAGCCGGTACACGTGGGGGGGCGCGTTTTACGAGCAGTACTTC. Its translation: CASSRYTWGGAFYEQYF.